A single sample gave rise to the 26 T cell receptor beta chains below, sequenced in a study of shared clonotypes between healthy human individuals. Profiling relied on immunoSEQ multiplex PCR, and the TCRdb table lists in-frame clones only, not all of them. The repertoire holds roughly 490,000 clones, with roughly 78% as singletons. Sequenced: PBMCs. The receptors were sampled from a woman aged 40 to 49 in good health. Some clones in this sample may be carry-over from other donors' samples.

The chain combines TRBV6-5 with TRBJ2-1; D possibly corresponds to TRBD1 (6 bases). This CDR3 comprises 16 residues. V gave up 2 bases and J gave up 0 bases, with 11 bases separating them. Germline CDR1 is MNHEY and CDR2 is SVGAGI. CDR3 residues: CASSYGGPSSYNEQFF. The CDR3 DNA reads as TGTGCCAGCAGTTACGGGGGCCCGAGCTCCTACAATGAGCAGTTCTTC.

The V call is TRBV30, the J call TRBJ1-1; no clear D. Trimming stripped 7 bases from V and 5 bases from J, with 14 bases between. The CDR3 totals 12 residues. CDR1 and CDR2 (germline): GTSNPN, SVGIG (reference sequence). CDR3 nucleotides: TGTGCCTTGTCCGGAAGGAATACTGAAGCTTTCTTT. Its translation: CALSGRNTEAFF.

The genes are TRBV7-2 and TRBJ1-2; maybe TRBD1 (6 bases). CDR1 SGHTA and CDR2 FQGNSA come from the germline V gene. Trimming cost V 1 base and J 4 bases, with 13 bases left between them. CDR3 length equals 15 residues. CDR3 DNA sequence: TGTGCCAGCAGCTTAGGGGGGGGCGCTGCCTATGGCTACACCTTC. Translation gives CASSLGGGAAYGYTF.

The CDR3 loop is CASSPSRGSYEQYF. CDR3 nucleotides: TGTGCCAGCAGCCCTAGCCGGGGATCCTACGAGCAGTACTTC. The chain uses TRBV7-2 and TRBJ2-7; D possibly corresponds to TRBD2 (5 bases). This CDR3 has 14 residues. Germline CDR1 is SGHTA and CDR2 is FQGNSA. The V gene lost 5 bases and the J gene lost 1 base, with 12 bases spanning the gap.

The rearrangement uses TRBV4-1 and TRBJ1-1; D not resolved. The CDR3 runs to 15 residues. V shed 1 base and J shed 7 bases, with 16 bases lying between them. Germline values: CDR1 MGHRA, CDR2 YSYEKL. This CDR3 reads CASSQGLAGKGEAFF. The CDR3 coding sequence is TGCGCCAGCAGCCAAGGTCTAGCGGGTAAGGGTGAAGCTTTCTTT.

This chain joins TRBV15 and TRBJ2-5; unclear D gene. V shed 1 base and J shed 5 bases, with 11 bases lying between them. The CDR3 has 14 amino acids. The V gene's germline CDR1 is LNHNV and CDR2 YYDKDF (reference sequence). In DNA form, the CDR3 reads TGTGCCACCAGCAGAGTGGGAAATGGGGAGACCCAGTACTTC. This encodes CATSRVGNGETQYF.

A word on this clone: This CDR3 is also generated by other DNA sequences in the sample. CDR3 nucleotides: TGTGCCAGCAGTCTGTCGGAGTCTCTTGGTAGCAATCAGCCCCAGCATTTT. Translation: CASSLSESLGSNQPQHF. The V gene is TRBV4-2, the J gene TRBJ1-5; D gene uncertain. Deletions cut 6 bases from V and 0 bases from J, with 18 bases between. The CDR3 spans 17 residues. Germline V lookup: CDR1 LGHNA, CDR2 YNFKEQ.

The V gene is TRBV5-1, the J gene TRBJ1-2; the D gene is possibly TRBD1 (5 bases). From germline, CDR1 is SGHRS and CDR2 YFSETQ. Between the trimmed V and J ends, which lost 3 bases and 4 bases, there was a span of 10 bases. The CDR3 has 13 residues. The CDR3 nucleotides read TGCGCCAGCAGCTACGAGGGGAGCTATGGCTACACCTTC. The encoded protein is CASSYEGSYGYTF. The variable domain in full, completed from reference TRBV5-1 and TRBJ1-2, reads KAGVTQTPRYLIKTRGQQVTLSCSPISGHRSVSWYQQTPGQGLQFLFEYFSETQRNKGNFPGRFSGRQFSNSRSEMNVSTLELGDSALYLCASSYEGSYGYTFGSGTRLTVV.

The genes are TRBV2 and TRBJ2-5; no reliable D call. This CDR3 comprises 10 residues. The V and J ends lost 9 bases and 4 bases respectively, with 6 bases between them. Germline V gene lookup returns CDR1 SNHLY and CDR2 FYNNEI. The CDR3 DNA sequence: TGTGCCAGTGCCAGAGAGACCCAGTACTTC. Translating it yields CASARETQYF.

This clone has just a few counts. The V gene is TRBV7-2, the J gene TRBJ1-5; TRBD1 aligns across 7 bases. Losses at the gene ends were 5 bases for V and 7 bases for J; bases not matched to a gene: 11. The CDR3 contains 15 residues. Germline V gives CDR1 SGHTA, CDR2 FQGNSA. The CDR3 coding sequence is TGTGCCAGCAGCACCTCCGGGACAGAAAACCAGCCCCAGCATTTT. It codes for CASSTSGTENQPQHF.

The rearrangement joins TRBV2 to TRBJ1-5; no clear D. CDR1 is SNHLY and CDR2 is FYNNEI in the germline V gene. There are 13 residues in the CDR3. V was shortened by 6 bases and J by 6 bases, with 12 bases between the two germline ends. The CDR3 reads CASSSQQPQPQHF. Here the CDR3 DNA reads TGTGCCAGCAGCTCCCAACAACCTCAGCCCCAGCATTTT.

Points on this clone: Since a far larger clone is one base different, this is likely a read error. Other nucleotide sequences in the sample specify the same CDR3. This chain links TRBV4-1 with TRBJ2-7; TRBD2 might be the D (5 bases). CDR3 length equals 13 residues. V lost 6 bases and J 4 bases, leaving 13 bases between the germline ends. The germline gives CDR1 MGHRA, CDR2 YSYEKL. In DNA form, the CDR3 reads TGCGCCAGCAGTCAACTAGTGGGGTACGAGCAGTACTTC. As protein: CASSQLVGYEQYF.

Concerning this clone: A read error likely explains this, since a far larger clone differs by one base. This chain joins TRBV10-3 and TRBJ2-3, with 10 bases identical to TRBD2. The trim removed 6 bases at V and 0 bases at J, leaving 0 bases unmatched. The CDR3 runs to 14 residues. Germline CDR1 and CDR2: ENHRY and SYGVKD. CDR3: CAIRTSGSTDTQYF. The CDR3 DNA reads TGTGCCATCAGGACTAGCGGGAGCACAGATACGCAGTATTTT.

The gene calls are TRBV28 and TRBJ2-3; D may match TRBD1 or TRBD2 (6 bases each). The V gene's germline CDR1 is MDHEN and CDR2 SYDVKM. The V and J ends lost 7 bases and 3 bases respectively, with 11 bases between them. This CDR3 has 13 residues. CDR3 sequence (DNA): TGTGCCAGCAAAGGAGGGGGAACAGATACGCAGTATTTT. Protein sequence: CASKGGGTDTQYF.

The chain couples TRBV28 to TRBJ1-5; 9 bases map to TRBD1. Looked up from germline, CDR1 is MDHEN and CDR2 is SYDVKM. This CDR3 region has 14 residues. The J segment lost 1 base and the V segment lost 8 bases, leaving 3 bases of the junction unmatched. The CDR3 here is CASHRGRSNQPQHF. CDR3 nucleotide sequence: TGTGCCAGCCACAGGGGGCGAAGCAATCAGCCCCAGCATTTT.

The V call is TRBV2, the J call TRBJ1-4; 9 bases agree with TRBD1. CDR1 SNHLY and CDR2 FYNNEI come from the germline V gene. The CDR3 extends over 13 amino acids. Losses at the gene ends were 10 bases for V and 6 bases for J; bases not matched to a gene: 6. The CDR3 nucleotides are TGTGCCACGAAGGGGACAGGGTATGAAAAACTGTTTTTT. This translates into CATKGTGYEKLFF.

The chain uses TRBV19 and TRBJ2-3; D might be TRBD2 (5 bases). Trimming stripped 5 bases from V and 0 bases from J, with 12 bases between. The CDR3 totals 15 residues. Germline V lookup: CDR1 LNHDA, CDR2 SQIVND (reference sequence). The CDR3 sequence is CASSGGLPSTDTQYF. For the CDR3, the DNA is TGTGCCAGTAGTGGTGGACTTCCTAGCACAGATACGCAGTATTTT.

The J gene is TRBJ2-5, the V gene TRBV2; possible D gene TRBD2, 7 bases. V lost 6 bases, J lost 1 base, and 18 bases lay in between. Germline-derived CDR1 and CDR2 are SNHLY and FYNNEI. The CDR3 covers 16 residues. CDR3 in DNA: TGTGCCAGCAGAGGGGGGGCTAGCGGAGGCCAAGAGACCCAGTACTTC. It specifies CASRGGASGGQETQYF.

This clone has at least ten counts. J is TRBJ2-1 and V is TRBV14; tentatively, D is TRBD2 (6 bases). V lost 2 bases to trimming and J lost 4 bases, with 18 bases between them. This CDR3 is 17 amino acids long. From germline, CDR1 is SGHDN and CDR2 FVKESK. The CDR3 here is CASSQMGREVRYNEQFF. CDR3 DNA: TGTGCCAGCAGCCAAATGGGAAGGGAGGTCCGGTACAATGAGCAGTTCTTC.

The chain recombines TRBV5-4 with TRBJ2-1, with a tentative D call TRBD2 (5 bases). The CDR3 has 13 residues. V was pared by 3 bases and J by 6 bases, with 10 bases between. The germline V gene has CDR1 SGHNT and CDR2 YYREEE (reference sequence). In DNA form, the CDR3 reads TGTGCCAGCAGCTGGGAGCGGATCAATGAGCAGTTCTTC. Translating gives CASSWERINEQFF.

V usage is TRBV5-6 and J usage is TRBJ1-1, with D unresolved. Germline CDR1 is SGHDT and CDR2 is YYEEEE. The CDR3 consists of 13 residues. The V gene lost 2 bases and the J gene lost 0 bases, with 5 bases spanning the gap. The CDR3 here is CASSFAMNTEAFF. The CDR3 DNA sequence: TGTGCCAGCAGCTTTGCAATGAACACTGAAGCTTTCTTT. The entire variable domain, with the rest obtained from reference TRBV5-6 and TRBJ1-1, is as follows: DAGVTQSPTHLIKTRGQQVTLRCSPKSGHDTVSWYQQALGQGPQFIFQYYEEEERQRGNFPDRFSGHQFPNYSSELNVNALLLGDSALYLCASSFAMNTEAFFGQGTRLTVV.

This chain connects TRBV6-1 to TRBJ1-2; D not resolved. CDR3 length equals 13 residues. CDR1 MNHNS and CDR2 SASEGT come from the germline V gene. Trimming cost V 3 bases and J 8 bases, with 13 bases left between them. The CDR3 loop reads CASSEGPAGGYTF. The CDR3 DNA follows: TGTGCCAGCAGTGAGGGTCCCGCTGGGGGCTACACCTTC.

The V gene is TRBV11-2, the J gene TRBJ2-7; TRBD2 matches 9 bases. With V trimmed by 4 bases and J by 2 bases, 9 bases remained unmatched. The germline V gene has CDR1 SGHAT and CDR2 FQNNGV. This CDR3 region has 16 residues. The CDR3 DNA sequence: TGTGCCAGCAGCTCCGTTAGCGGGAGCGGAACCTACGAGCAGTACTTC. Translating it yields CASSSVSGSGTYEQYF.

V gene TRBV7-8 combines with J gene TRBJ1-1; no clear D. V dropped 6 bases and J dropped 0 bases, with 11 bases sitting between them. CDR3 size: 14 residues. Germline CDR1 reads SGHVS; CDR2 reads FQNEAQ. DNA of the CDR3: TGTGCCAGCAGGAGGGCAGAATTGAACACTGAAGCTTTCTTT. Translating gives CASRRAELNTEAFF. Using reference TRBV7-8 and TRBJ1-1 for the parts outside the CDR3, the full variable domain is GAGVSQSPRYKVAKRGQDVALRCDPISGHVSLFWYQQALGQGPEFLTYFQNEAQLDKSGLPSDRFFAERPEGSVSTLKIQRTQQEDSAVYLCASRRAELNTEAFFGQGTRLTVV.

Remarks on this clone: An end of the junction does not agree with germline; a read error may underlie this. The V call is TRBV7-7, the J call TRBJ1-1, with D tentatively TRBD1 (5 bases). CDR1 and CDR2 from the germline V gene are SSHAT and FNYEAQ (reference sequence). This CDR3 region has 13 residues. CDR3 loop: CASSPDRVYEAFF. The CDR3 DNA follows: TGTGCTAGCAGCCCTGACAGAGTCTATGAAGCTTTCTTT.

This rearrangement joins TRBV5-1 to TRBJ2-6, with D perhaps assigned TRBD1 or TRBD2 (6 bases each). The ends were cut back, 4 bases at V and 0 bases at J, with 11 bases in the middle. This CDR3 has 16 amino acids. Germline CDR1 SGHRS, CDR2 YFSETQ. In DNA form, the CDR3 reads TGCGCCAGCAGCGCGGGACACCTCTCTGGGGCCAACGTCCTGACTTTC. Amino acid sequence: CASSAGHLSGANVLTF. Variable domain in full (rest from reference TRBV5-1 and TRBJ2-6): KAGVTQTPRYLIKTRGQQVTLSCSPISGHRSVSWYQQTPGQGLQFLFEYFSETQRNKGNFPGRFSGRQFSNSRSEMNVSTLELGDSALYLCASSAGHLSGANVLTFGAGSRLTVL.